This T cell receptor (beta chain) came from a study of blood T cell repertoires in COVID-19. The CDR3 has 16 residues. Germline lookup yields CDR1 SEHNR and CDR2 FQNEAQ (reference sequence). V lost 3 bases and J lost 5, with 20 bases in between. The protocol was immunoSEQ multiplex PCR, while the TCRdb copy is restricted to in-frame clones and leaves out a portion. The sample consists of hundreds of thousands of clones, about nine tenths of them appearing once. Either two negative PCRs, clearance, or symptom resolution qualified Cohort 3 donors as recovered. The chain uses TRBV7-9 and TRBJ2-7; TRBD1 is a possible D gene (6 bases). Sequencing was performed on PBMCs or T cells enriched from blood (not recorded which). The receptor was derived from a woman between 40 and 50 years old who had recovered from COVID-19. The DNA of the CDR3 is TGTGCCAGCAGCTTCCCCCGGAGAACAGGGTATAACGAGCAGTACTTC. This translates into CASSFPRRTGYNEQYF.